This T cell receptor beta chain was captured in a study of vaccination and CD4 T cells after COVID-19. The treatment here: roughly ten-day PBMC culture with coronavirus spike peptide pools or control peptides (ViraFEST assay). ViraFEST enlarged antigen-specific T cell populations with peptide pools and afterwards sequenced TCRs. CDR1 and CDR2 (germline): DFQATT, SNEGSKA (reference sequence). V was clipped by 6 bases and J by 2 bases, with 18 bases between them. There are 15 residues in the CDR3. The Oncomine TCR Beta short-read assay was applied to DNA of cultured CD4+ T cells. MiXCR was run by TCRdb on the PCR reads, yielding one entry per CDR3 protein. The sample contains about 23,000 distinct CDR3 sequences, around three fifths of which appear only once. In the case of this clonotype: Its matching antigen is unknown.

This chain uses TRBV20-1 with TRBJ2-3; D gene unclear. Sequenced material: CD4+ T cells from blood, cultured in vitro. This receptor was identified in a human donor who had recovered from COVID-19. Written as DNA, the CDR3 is TGCAGTGCCGCCACCGGATTAGGGATCACAGATACGCAGTATTTT. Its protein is CSAATGLGITDTQYF.